The rows below give T cell receptor beta chains drawn from one sample of a study of T cells in Graves' hyperthyroidism and ophthalmopathy. MiXCR was run by TCRdb on the multiplex PCR reads, yielding one entry per CDR3 protein. Of about half a million distinct CDR3 sequences listed, roughly 16% were seen once; the top ten hold approximately 30%. Sequencing used blood. Source of these receptors: a woman aged 25 to 39 with Graves' ophthalmopathy. The CDR3 runs from the conserved cysteine through the conserved F or W. A D gene is named only where the DNA matches it firmly. Not all rows give a size; the values are once, few, many and, for expanded clones, a class.

J gene | D gene | V gene | clone size | CDR3 protein | CDR3 DNA
TRBJ1-2 | . | TRBV6-5 | few | CASSYGDRLYGYTF | TGTGCCAGCAGTTACGGCGACAGACTCTATGGCTACACCTTC
TRBJ2-7 | . | TRBV12-3/TRBV12-4 | many | CASSLAIPPYEQYF | TGTGCCAGCAGTTTAGCAATTCCACCCTACGAGCAGTACTTC
TRBJ2-7 | TRBD1 | TRBV6-4 | few | CASQPNPGQGYEQYF | TGTGCCAGCCAACCCAATCCGGGACAGGGCTACGAGCAGTACTTC
TRBJ2-5 | TRBD2 | TRBV20-1 | many | CSSLGGGAAGAEETQYF | TGCAGTTCCCTCGGGGGAGGGGCGGCGGGAGCGGAAGAGACCCAGTACTTC
TRBJ1-2 | . | TRBV29-1 | many | CSVDGGDYGYTF | TGCAGCGTTGACGGGGGAGACTATGGCTACACCTTC
TRBJ2-7 | . | TRBV27 | many | CASSFYQGSYEQYF | TGTGCCAGCAGTTTTTATCAGGGCTCCTACGAGCAGTACTTC
TRBJ2-7 | . | TRBV4-1 | . | CASSQLVDYEQYF | TGCGCCAGCAGCCAATTAGTAGATTACGAGCAGTACTTC
TRBJ2-1 | TRBD1 | TRBV27 | . | CASSLGQGATEQFF | TGTGCCAGCAGTTTAGGGCAGGGGGCGACTGAGCAGTTCTTC
TRBJ2-1 | . | TRBV20-1 | many | CSAVPQGGYNEQFF | TGCAGCGCCGTCCCCCAGGGGGGGTACAATGAGCAGTTCTTC
TRBJ2-7 | TRBD2 | TRBV6-2/TRBV6-3 | few | CASSSLLAGDYEQYF | TGTGCCAGCAGTTCCCTCCTAGCGGGAGATTACGAGCAGTACTTC
TRBJ1-5 | TRBD1 | TRBV6-2/TRBV6-3 | . | CASSRQGARNQPQHF | TGTGCCAGCAGTCGACAGGGGGCGCGCAATCAGCCCCAGCATTTT
TRBJ2-3 | . | TRBV4-1 | . | CASSQGWRGLTDTQYF | TGCGCCAGCAGCCAAGGTTGGCGGGGACTCACAGATACGCAGTATTTT
TRBJ1-6 | . | TRBV3-2 | many | CAYGTGAPWFDNSPLHF | TGTGCGTACGGGACAGGGGCGCCCTGGTTCGATAATTCACCCCTCCACTTT
TRBJ2-7 | TRBD1 | TRBV27 | many | CASTPGQGFHEQYF | TGTGCCAGCACTCCGGGACAGGGGTTCCACGAGCAGTACTTC
TRBJ2-5 | . | TRBV13 | many | CASSLAPTEETQYF | TGTGCCAGCAGCTTAGCCCCCACTGAAGAGACCCAGTACTTC
TRBJ2-7 | . | TRBV20-1 | many | CSASQRVTGADEQYF | TGCAGTGCTTCCCAAAGGGTCACGGGAGCGGACGAGCAGTACTTC
TRBJ2-7 | TRBD1 | TRBV7-6 | many | CASSLGYRDRSSYEQYF | TGTGCCAGCAGCTTAGGATACCGGGACAGGAGCTCCTACGAGCAGTACTTC
TRBJ1-5 | TRBD1 | TRBV19 | few | CASGGRDRGFQPQHF | TGTGCCAGTGGGGGCCGGGACAGGGGTTTTCAGCCCCAGCATTTT
TRBJ1-2 | . | TRBV9 | few | CASSVGIGLGHGYTF | TGTGCCAGCAGCGTAGGAATAGGATTAGGTCATGGCTACACCTTC
TRBJ2-1 | TRBD2 | TRBV7-6 | many | CASSLAGGFSEQFF | TGTGCCAGCAGCTTAGCGGGAGGGTTTAGTGAGCAGTTCTTC
TRBJ2-1 | TRBD1 | TRBV7-3 | few | CASSFATGQGSEQFF | TGTGCCAGCAGCTTTGCGACGGGACAGGGAAGCGAGCAGTTCTTC
TRBJ1-1 | . | TRBV24-1 | . | CATSDSENTEAFF | TGTGCCACCAGTGATTCAGAGAACACTGAAGCTTTCTTT
TRBJ1-5 | . | TRBV4-3 | many | CASSQDSQSNQPQHF | TGCGCCAGCAGCCAAGATTCGCAGAGCAATCAGCCCCAGCATTTT
TRBJ1-4 | TRBD1 | TRBV4-1 | few | CASSRDSDNEKLFF | TGCGCCAGCAGTCGGGACAGCGATAATGAAAAACTGTTTTTT
TRBJ2-3 | TRBD2 | TRBV7-3 | few | CASSRGTSGYTDTQYF | TGTGCCAGCAGCAGAGGGACTAGCGGATACACAGATACGCAGTATTTT
TRBJ1-1 | . | TRBV9 | . | CASSVGTDATEAFF | TGTGCCAGCAGCGTAGGGACAGACGCCACTGAAGCTTTCTTT
TRBJ1-1 | . | TRBV12-3/TRBV12-4 | many | CASSNSLNTEAFF | TGTGCCAGCAGTAACAGTTTGAACACTGAAGCTTTCTTT
TRBJ2-7 | . | TRBV28 | many | CASSLRQGAGVGEQYF | TGTGCCAGCAGTTTGCGTCAGGGGGCGGGGGTCGGTGAGCAGTACTTC
TRBJ1-3 | . | TRBV7-3 | few | CASSLDTGGNTIYF | TGTGCCAGCAGCTTAGACACAGGTGGAAACACCATATATTTT
TRBJ1-2 | . | TRBV7-9 | few | CASSSSGGGIGGYTF | TGTGCCAGCAGCTCGAGCGGTGGGGGAATCGGTGGCTACACCTTC
TRBJ2-3 | TRBD1 | TRBV20-1 | few | CSAFPDRDSADTQYF | TGCAGTGCTTTCCCGGACAGGGATAGTGCAGATACGCAGTATTTT
TRBJ2-7 | . | TRBV27 | . | CASSLGRGGLYEQYF | TGTGCCAGCAGTTTGGGGAGGGGGGGTTTATACGAGCAGTACTTC
TRBJ2-5 | TRBD1 | TRBV7-2 | many | CASSLTGGLYGETQYF | TGTGCCAGCAGCTTAACAGGGGGCTTGTATGGAGAGACCCAGTACTTC
TRBJ2-1 | TRBD2 | TRBV20-1 | few | CSVQEIGTIRTPYNEQFF | TGCAGTGTCCAAGAAATCGGGACTATCCGTACACCTTACAATGAGCAGTTCTTC
TRBJ2-1 | . | TRBV12-3/TRBV12-4 | . | CASSLMEQFF | TGTGCCAGCAGTTTGATGGAACAGTTCTTC
TRBJ2-7 | TRBD2 | TRBV27 | . | CASSAGTSGKEQYF | TGTGCCAGCAGTGCCGGGACTAGCGGGAAAGAGCAGTACTTC
TRBJ2-6 | TRBD2 | TRBV6-1 | . | CASSHGLAGGPGVLTF | TGTGCCAGCAGTCACGGACTAGCGGGAGGGCCCGGCGTCCTGACTTTC
TRBJ2-3 | . | TRBV20-1 | many | CSASGGAGQDTQYF | TGCAGTGCTAGTGGGGGAGCGGGCCAAGATACGCAGTATTTT
TRBJ2-3 | . | TRBV20-1 | many | CSGEVSGATDTQYF | TGCAGTGGGGAAGTGTCGGGAGCCACAGATACGCAGTATTTT
TRBJ1-2 | . | TRBV19 | many | CASSHNRASGYTF | TGTGCCAGTAGCCATAACAGGGCTTCTGGCTACACCTTC
TRBJ2-7 | . | TRBV3-2 | many | CASQRDRVSYEQYF | TGTGCCAGTCAGCGGGACAGGGTGTCCTACGAGCAGTACTTC
TRBJ2-4 | TRBD1 | TRBV11-2 | . | CASSLGHWDRGNIQYF | TGTGCCAGCAGCTTAGGCCACTGGGACAGGGGGAACATTCAGTACTTC
TRBJ2-6 | TRBD2 | TRBV6-2/TRBV6-3 | . | CASRLPGLGGPGANVLTF | TGTGCCAGCAGACTCCCGGGACTAGGCGGGCCTGGGGCCAACGTCCTGACTTTC
TRBJ2-7 | TRBD2 | TRBV18 | many | CASSPRGTSGGSYEQYF | TGTGCCAGCTCACCACGGGGGACTAGCGGGGGATCCTACGAGCAGTACTTC
TRBJ1-4 | . | TRBV28 | many | CASSLTGWHNEKLFF | TGTGCCAGCAGTTTAACAGGGTGGCATAATGAAAAACTGTTTTTT
TRBJ1-3 | . | TRBV12-3/TRBV12-4 | few | CASSWGGRGNTIYF | TGTGCCAGCAGTTGGGGGGGTAGAGGAAACACCATATATTTT
TRBJ2-5 | TRBD2 | TRBV2 | few | CASCRLAGGPETQYF | TGTGCCAGCTGTAGACTAGCGGGGGGACCAGAGACCCAGTACTTC
TRBJ2-7 | . | TRBV25-1 | many | CASSDAGFEQYF | TGTGCCAGCAGTGACGCAGGGTTCGAGCAGTACTTC
TRBJ2-5 | TRBD1 | TRBV9 | many | CASSVETGEYETQYF | TGTGCCAGCAGCGTGGAAACAGGGGAGTACGAGACCCAGTACTTC
TRBJ2-7 | . | TRBV18 | many | CASSERDEQYF | TGTGCCAGCTCAGAAAGGGACGAGCAGTACTTC
TRBJ2-3 | TRBD2 | TRBV7-2 | . | CASSFQTSAQYF | TGTGCCAGCAGCTTTCAGACTAGCGCACAGTATTTT
TRBJ2-7 | TRBD1 | TRBV25-1 | few | CASSETGQGGLEQYF | TGTGCCAGCAGTGAAACAGGACAGGGAGGCCTCGAGCAGTACTTC
TRBJ2-6 | . | TRBV27 | . | CASSVDSGANVLTF | TGTGCCAGCTCCGTGGACTCTGGGGCCAACGTCCTGACTTTC
TRBJ1-1 | TRBD1 | TRBV7-9 | . | CASSPGQGLNTEAFF | TGTGCCAGCAGCCCCGGACAGGGATTGAACACTGAAGCTTTCTTT
TRBJ2-7 | TRBD1 | TRBV12-3/TRBV12-4 | many | CASPDRPSSYEQYF | TGTGCCAGCCCGGACAGGCCTAGCTCCTACGAGCAGTACTTC